This T cell receptor (beta chain) was identified in a study of cytomegalovirus exposure and HLA in healthy donors. About the research overall: There were under 140 million unique TCR beta sequences, drawn from roughly 200 million T cells, in an earlier analysis.

General study points: Among donors in an Asian-associated ancestry cluster, a later analysis reportedly found fewer N-insertions than the roughly 730-donor mean. In vitro testing confirmed a few CMV-associated chains as specific for CMV antigens.

Germline V gene data show CDR1 as SGHTA and CDR2 as FQGTGA. V lost 5 bases and J lost 5; bases outside the gene matches: 7. The CDR3 is made up of 14 amino acids. Use of 60 Vbeta and 13 Jbeta primers characterized the PCR. Here immunoSEQ multiplex PCR was the method, and the copy in TCRdb shows in-frame clones only, minus some. The sample carries about 110,000 clones, approximately 76% recorded once. Details on this clone: As yet, its antigen is unknown.

The sample was PBMCs. The receptor was isolated from a man aged 35 to 55 in good health and CMV-seronegative. The rearrangement links TRBV7-3 to TRBJ2-5, with TRBD2 matching 8 bases. CDR3 in amino acids: CASSPGGPAETQYF. DNA for the CDR3: TGTGCCAGCAGCCCGGGGGGGCCAGCTGAGACCCAGTACTTC.